This entry concerns a single T cell receptor beta chain. Genomic DNA per cell subset filled all wells of several immunoSEQ plates. Here immunoSEQ multiplex PCR was the method, and the copy in TCRdb shows in-frame clones only, minus some. The repertoire holds more than 2,000,000 clones, with more than 85% as singletons. The V gene lost 4 bases and the J gene lost 1 base, with 12 bases spanning the gap. The CDR3 is 15 amino acids. CDR1 and CDR2 (germline): ENHRY, SYGVKD. The sample comes from a study of shared clonotypes between healthy human individuals. This TCR was recovered from a man aged 18 to 30 in good health. Some clones in this sample may be carry-over from other donors' samples. Sequenced sample: naive CD4+ T cells from PBMCs. The subset denotes: CD45RA+ positively selected. The chain is built from TRBV10-3 and TRBJ2-3; D is perhaps TRBD1 or TRBD2 (6 bases each). DNA of the CDR3: TGTGCCATCAGTGTAGCGGACAGTCGCACAGATACGCAGTATTTT. Amino acid sequence: CAISVADSRTDTQYF.